The rows below give T cell receptor beta chains drawn from one sample of a study of blood T cell repertoires in COVID-19. Produced via immunoSEQ multiplex PCR; TCRdb's table is partial and in-frame only. The sample has approximately 200,000 clones; more than 65% are singletons. Sequencing was done on a sample of peripheral blood. The receptors derive from a woman younger than 45 who had recovered from COVID-19. CDR3s include the opening cysteine and the closing phenylalanine or tryptophan. A D gene is named only where the DNA matches it firmly. For some rows the clone size is stated as once, few or many, or as a class when expanded; others skip it.

clone_size j_call d_call v_call cdr3_aa cdr3_nt
few TRBJ2-7 NA TRBV28 CASSLISGQGSIEQYF TGTGCCAGCAGTCTAATAAGCGGCCAGGGGTCGATCGAGCAGTACTTC
NA TRBJ1-2 TRBD1 TRBV28 CASSGTVATNYGYTF TGTGCCAGCAGCGGGACAGTTGCCACTAACTATGGCTACACCTTC
few TRBJ2-1 TRBD2 TRBV29-1 CSVPLSGSQEQFF TGCAGCGTCCCACTTAGCGGGAGTCAGGAGCAGTTCTTC
NA TRBJ1-1 NA TRBV5-4 CASSRGDAEAFF TGTGCCAGCAGCCGGGGGGACGCTGAAGCTTTCTTT
NA TRBJ2-1 NA TRBV2 CARLVRNEQFF TGTGCCAGACTAGTTCGCAATGAGCAGTTCTTC
NA TRBJ2-7 TRBD1 TRBV27 CAVGQGMNSYEQYF TGTGCCGTCGGACAGGGAATGAACTCCTACGAGCAGTACTTC
NA TRBJ1-2 NA TRBV30 CAWEQHGYTF TGTGCCTGGGAACAGCATGGCTACACCTTC
NA TRBJ2-1 NA TRBV5-1 CASSLEVASRNNEQFF TGCGCCAGCAGCTTGGAGGTGGCTAGCCGAAACAATGAGCAGTTCTTC
NA TRBJ2-2 TRBD1 TRBV7-9 CASSPPGQRNTGELFF TGTGCCAGCAGCCCTCCGGGACAGCGGAACACCGGGGAGCTGTTTTTT
NA TRBJ2-5 TRBD1 TRBV28 CASSLQGAQYQETQYF TGTGCCAGCAGTTTACAGGGGGCTCAGTACCAAGAGACCCAGTACTTC
NA TRBJ2-5 TRBD2 TRBV7-3 CASSQGLAGRKETQYF TGTGCCAGCAGCCAAGGACTAGCGGGACGCAAAGAGACCCAGTACTTC
NA TRBJ2-7 TRBD2 TRBV9 CASSRTSGGPYEQYF TGTGCCAGCAGCCGGACTAGCGGAGGGCCCTACGAGCAGTACTTC